These 17 T cell receptor beta chains originate from one sample sequenced in a study of cytomegalovirus exposure and HLA in healthy donors. The PCR employed 60 Vbeta primers together with 13 Jbeta primers. Data came from immunoSEQ multiplex PCR; TCRdb stores just in-frame clones and leaves some out. This listing includes tens of thousands of clones. The sequencing sample was made of PBMCs. All receptors derive from a male donor in good health and CMV-seropositive.

J is TRBJ2-2 and V is TRBV7-9, with 7 bases matching TRBD1. Germline values: CDR1 SEHNR, CDR2 FQNEAQ (reference sequence). The CDR3 spans 16 residues. With V trimmed by 5 bases and J by 1 base, 7 bases remained unmatched. CDR3 DNA sequence: TGTGCCAGCAGCGAGCCGGGACAGTTGAACACCGGGGAGCTGTTTTTT. Residues: CASSEPGQLNTGELFF.

The chain employs TRBV9 and TRBJ2-1; 8 bases agree with TRBD2. Germline lookup yields CDR1 SGDLS and CDR2 YYNGEE. The J segment lost 9 bases and the V segment lost 0 bases, leaving 2 bases of the junction unmatched. The CDR3 extends over 13 amino acids. The CDR3 region has the DNA TGTGCCAGCAGCGTAGGACTAGCGAGTGAGCAGTTCTTC. It specifies CASSVGLASEQFF.

J is TRBJ1-1 and V is TRBV7-3; D is unclear. Deletions cut 1 base from V and 1 base from J, with 22 bases between. Looked up from germline, CDR1 is SGHTA and CDR2 is FQGTGA. The CDR3 sequence is 19 residues long. This CDR3 reads CASSLIGSGMIQGNTEAFF. In nucleotides, the CDR3 is TGTGCCAGCAGCTTAATTGGCTCAGGAATGATTCAAGGGAACACTGAAGCTTTCTTT.

The rearrangement links TRBV6-1 to TRBJ2-1, with TRBD1 matching 9 bases. In germline, CDR1 is MNHNS, CDR2 SASEGT. V lost 8 bases to trimming and J lost 6 bases; unmatched junction nucleotides: 5. CDR3 length: 13 amino acids. CDR3 region: CASWDRVSNEQFF. CDR3 DNA: TGTGCCAGCTGGGACAGGGTAAGCAATGAGCAGTTCTTC.

The V and J genes are TRBV4-3 and TRBJ2-1, with 7 bases aligning to TRBD2. The germline V gene has CDR1 LGHNA and CDR2 YSLEER. The CDR3 loop spans 16 amino acids. The V gene end was trimmed by 3 bases and the J gene end by 3 bases; junction bases not matched to a gene: 8. CDR3: CASSQGGVLGYNEQFF. The DNA for the CDR3 is TGCGCCAGCAGCCAGGGAGGGGTTCTAGGCTACAATGAGCAGTTCTTC.

The chain uses TRBV6-8 and TRBJ2-7, with a possible D match to TRBD2 (6 bases). The CDR3 loop spans 13 amino acids. Trimming stripped 8 bases from V and 1 base from J, with 12 bases between. Germline V gene sequence: CDR1 MNHGY, CDR2 SAAAGT. CDR3 in DNA: TGTGCCAGCCCACCGGGACTTTCCTACGAGCAGTACTTC. It is translated as CASPPGLSYEQYF.

Here the CDR3 DNA reads TGTGCCTGGAGAAGGACAGGGGTTAGCAATCAGCCCCAGCATTTT. Its protein product is CAWRRTGVSNQPQHF. This chain connects TRBV30 to TRBJ1-5; TRBD1 matches 9 bases. The V gene's germline CDR1 is GTSNPN and CDR2 SVGIG (reference sequence). This CDR3 spans 15 amino acids. V was clipped by 3 bases and J by 0 bases; unmatched bases: 3.

The chain has TRBV5-1 and TRBJ1-4; D might be TRBD1 (6 bases). Trimming pared 4 bases from V and 0 bases from J, leaving 7 bases between. CDR1 and CDR2 from the germline V gene are SGHRS and YFSETQ. The CDR3 has 14 amino acids. CDR3 in amino acids: CASSRTATNEKLFF. The DNA for the CDR3 is TGCGCCAGCAGCAGGACAGCAACTAATGAAAAACTGTTTTTT.

J is TRBJ2-3 and V is TRBV28; 13 bases agree with TRBD2. The CDR3 covers 18 residues. From germline, CDR1 is MDHEN and CDR2 SYDVKM. V lost 6 bases, J lost 1 base, and 10 bases stayed unmatched. The CDR3 DNA is TGTGCCAGCAGCACTCCGGGACTAGCGGGATCTGGCACAGATACGCAGTATTTT. Translating it yields CASSTPGLAGSGTDTQYF.

Details on this clone: Within the sample, other DNA sequences also encode this same CDR3. The V and J genes are TRBV9 and TRBJ1-1, with a tentative D call TRBD1 (5 bases). Between the trimmed V and J ends, which lost 3 bases and 1 base, there was a span of 10 bases. Germline CDR1 is SGDLS and CDR2 is YYNGEE. The CDR3 loop spans 14 amino acids. The CDR3 nucleotides are TGTGCCAGCAGCGCCCAAACAGGGAACACTGAAGCTTTCTTT. Translation gives CASSAQTGNTEAFF. Complete variable domain (other parts from reference TRBV9 and TRBJ1-1): DSGVTQTPKHLITATGQRVTLRCSPRSGDLSVYWYQQSLDQGLQFLIQYYNGEERAKGNILERFSAQQFPDLHSELNLSSLELGDSALYFCASSAQTGNTEAFFGQGTRLTVV.

The CDR3 here is CASSTSEGATEAFF. The CDR3 coding sequence is TGCGCCAGCAGCACCTCTGAGGGGGCCACTGAAGCTTTCTTT. The genes are TRBV5-1 and TRBJ1-1; 7 bases map to TRBD1. In germline, CDR1 is SGHRS, CDR2 YFSETQ. The CDR3 has 14 residues. The V gene end was trimmed by 4 bases and the J gene end by 4 bases; junction bases not matched to a gene: 7.

The chain combines TRBV6-5 with TRBJ2-3, with TRBD2 matching 9 bases. The V gene end was trimmed by 4 bases and the J gene end by 4 bases; junction bases not matched to a gene: 9. This CDR3 region has 16 residues. Looked up from germline, CDR1 is MNHEY and CDR2 is SVGAGI. CDR3 nucleotides: TGTGCCAGCAGTTTACAAGCGGGGGGTGGCGCAGATACGCAGTATTTT. The encoded protein is CASSLQAGGGADTQYF.

This chain links TRBV28 with TRBJ1-1; 9 bases are shared with TRBD1. This CDR3 is built from 15 residues. Germline values: CDR1 MDHEN, CDR2 SYDVKM. V gave up 1 base and J gave up 2 bases; unmatched junction bases: 2. The CDR3 loop is CASSLSGQGNTEAFF. CDR3 in DNA: TGTGCCAGCAGTTTATCGGGACAGGGAAACACTGAAGCTTTCTTT. The full variable domain, its missing parts supplied by reference TRBV28 and TRBJ1-1, is DVKVTQSSRYLVKRTGEKVFLECVQDMDHENMFWYRQDPGLGLRLIYFSYDVKMKEKGDIPEGYSVSREKKERFSLILESASTNQTSMYLCASSLSGQGNTEAFFGQGTRLTVV.

The rearrangement joins TRBV6-5 to TRBJ2-7; D might be TRBD1 (5 bases). This CDR3 contains 13 residues. Trimming took 6 bases from V and 2 from J, leaving 11 bases between them. Germline loops: CDR1 MNHEY, CDR2 SVGAGI. This CDR3 reads CASRIPGTYEQYF. In nucleotides, the CDR3 is TGTGCCAGCAGGATTCCAGGGACCTACGAGCAGTACTTC.

The chain employs TRBV6-6 and TRBJ1-4; the match to TRBD1 covers 7 bases. The CDR3 is 15 amino acids. V gave up 2 bases and J gave up 8 bases; unmatched junction bases: 8. Germline loops: CDR1 MNHNY, CDR2 SVGAGI (reference sequence). CDR3 sequence (DNA): TGTGCCAGCAGTTACCCGCACGACAGGGCGGAAAAACTGTTTTTT. Translation: CASSYPHDRAEKLFF.

The chain is built from TRBV28 and TRBJ2-7; possibly TRBD1 for D (6 bases). The CDR3 extends over 12 amino acids. Germline loops: CDR1 MDHEN, CDR2 SYDVKM. V was cut by 6 bases and J by 3 bases, with 9 bases left in between. The DNA of the CDR3 is TGTGCCAGCAGCCCCAGGGGCTACGAGCAGTACTTC. Its protein is CASSPRGYEQYF.

CDR3 in DNA: TGTGCCAGCAGCCAAAACGTAGCGTTTGTTGATGAGCAGTTCTTC. Translated: CASSQNVAFVDEQFF. This rearrangement joins TRBV14 to TRBJ2-1; perhaps TRBD2 as D (5 bases). Trimming took 2 bases from V and 8 from J, leaving 16 bases between them. CDR3 size: 15 residues. Germline lookup yields CDR1 SGHDN and CDR2 FVKESK.